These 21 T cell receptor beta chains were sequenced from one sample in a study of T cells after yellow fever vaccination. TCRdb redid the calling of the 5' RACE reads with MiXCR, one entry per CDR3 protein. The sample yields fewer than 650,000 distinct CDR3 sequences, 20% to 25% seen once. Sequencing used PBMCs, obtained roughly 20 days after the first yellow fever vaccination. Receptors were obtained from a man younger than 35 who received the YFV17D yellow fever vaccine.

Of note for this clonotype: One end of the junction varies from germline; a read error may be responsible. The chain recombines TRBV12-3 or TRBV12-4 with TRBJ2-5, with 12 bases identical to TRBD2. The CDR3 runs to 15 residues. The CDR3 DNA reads TGTGCCAGCAGTCTAGCGGGGGGGAGGGGTGTGACCCAGTACTTC. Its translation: CASSLAGGRGVTQYF.

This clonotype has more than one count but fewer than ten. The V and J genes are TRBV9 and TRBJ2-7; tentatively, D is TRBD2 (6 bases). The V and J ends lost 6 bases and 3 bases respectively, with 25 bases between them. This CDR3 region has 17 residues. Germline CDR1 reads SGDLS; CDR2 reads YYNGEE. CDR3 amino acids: CASTFPSAQGLDYEQYF. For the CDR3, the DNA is TGTGCCAGCACCTTCCCCTCGGCCCAGGGACTTGACTACGAGCAGTACTTC.

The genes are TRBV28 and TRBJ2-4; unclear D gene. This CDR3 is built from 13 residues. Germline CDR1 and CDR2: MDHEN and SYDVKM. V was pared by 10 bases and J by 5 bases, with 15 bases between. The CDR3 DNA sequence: TGTGCCATACAGCGTAGTGGCGAAAACATTCAGTACTTC. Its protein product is CAIQRSGENIQYF.

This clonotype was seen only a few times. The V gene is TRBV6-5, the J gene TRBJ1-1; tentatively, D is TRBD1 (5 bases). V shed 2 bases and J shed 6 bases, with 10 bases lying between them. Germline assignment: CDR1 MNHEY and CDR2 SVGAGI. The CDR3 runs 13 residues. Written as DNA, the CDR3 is TGTGCCAGCAGTTACCCGAGAGGGGCTGAAGCTTTCTTT. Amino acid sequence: CASSYPRGAEAFF.

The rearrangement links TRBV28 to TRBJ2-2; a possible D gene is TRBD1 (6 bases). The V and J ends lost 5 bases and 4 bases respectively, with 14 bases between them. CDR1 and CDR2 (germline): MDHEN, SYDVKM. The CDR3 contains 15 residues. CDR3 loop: CASSPNTGFTGELFF. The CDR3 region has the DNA TGTGCCAGCAGTCCTAACACAGGGTTCACCGGGGAGCTGTTTTTT.

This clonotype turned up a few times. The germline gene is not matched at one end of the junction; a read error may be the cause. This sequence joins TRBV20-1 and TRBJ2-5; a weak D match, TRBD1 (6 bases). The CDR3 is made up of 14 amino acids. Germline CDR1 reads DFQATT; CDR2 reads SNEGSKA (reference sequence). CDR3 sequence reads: CSARVRTAQETQYF. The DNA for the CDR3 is TGCAGTGCGAGAGTTAGGACAGCGCAAGAGACCCAGTACTTC.

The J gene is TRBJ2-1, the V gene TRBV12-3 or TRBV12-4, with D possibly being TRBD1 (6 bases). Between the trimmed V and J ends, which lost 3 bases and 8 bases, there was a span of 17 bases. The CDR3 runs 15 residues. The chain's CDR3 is CASSLALGARDEQFF. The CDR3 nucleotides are TGTGCCAGCAGTTTGGCGTTGGGGGCTAGGGATGAGCAGTTCTTC.

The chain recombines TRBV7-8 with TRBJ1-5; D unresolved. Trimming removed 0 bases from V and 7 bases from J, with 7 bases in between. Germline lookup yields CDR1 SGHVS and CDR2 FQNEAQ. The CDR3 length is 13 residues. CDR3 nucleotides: TGTGCCAGCAGCTTAGCGAATATACAGCCCCAGCATTTT. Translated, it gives CASSLANIQPQHF. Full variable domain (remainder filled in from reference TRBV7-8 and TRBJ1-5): GAGVSQSPRYKVAKRGQDVALRCDPISGHVSLFWYQQALGQGPEFLTYFQNEAQLDKSGLPSDRFFAERPEGSVSTLKIQRTQQEDSAVYLCASSLANIQPQHFGDGTRLSIL.

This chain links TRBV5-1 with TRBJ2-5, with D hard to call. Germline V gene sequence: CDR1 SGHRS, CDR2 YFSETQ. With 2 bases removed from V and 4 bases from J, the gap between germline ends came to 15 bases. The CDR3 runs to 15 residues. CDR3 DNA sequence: TGCGCCAGCAGCTTCGGCTACCTCCCCCCAGAGACCCAGTACTTC. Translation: CASSFGYLPPETQYF.

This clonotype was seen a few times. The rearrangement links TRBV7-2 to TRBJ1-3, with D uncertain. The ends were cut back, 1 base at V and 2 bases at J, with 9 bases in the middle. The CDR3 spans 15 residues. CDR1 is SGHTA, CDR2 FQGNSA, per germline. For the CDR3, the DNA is TGTGCCAGCAGCTTAGTATGGACGACTGGAAACACCATATATTTT. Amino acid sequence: CASSLVWTTGNTIYF.

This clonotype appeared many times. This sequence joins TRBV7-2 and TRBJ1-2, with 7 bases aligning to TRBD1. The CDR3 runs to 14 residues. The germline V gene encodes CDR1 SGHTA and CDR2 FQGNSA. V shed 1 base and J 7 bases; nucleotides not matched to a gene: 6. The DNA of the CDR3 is TGTGCCAGCAGCTTAGTTGACAGGGCGGTTGGCTACACCTTC. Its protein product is CASSLVDRAVGYTF. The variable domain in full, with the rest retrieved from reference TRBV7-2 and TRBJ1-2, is GAGVSQSPSNKVTEKGKDVELRCDPISGHTALYWYRQSLGQGLEFLIYFQGNSAPDKSGLPSDRFSAERTGGSVSTLTIQRTQQEDSAVYLCASSLVDRAVGYTFGSGTRLTVV.

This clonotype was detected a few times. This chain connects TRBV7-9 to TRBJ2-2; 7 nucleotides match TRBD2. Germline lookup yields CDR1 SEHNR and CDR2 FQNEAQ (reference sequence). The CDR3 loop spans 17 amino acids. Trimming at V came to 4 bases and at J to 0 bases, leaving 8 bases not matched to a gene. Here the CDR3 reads CASSSSMTSSNTGELFF. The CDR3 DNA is TGTGCCAGCAGCTCCTCCATGACTAGCTCGAACACCGGGGAGCTGTTTTTT.

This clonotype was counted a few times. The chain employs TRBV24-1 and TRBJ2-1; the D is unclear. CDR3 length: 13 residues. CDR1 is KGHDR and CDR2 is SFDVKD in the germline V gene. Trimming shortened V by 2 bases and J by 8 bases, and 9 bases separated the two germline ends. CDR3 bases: TGTGCCACCAGTGATTCCCTCTATGATGAGCAGTTCTTC. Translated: CATSDSLYDEQFF.

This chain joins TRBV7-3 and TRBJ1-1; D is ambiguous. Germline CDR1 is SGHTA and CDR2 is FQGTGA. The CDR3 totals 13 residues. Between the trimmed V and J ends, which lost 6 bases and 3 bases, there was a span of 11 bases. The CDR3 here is CASSISADTEAFF. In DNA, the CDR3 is TGTGCCAGCAGTATATCGGCAGACACTGAAGCTTTCTTT.

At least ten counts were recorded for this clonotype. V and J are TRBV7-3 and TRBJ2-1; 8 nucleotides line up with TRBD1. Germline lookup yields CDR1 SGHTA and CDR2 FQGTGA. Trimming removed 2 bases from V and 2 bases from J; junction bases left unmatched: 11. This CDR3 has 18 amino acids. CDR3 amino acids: CASSLRPDRDPPYNEQFF. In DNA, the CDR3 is TGTGCCAGCAGCTTACGGCCGGACAGGGACCCCCCCTACAATGAGCAGTTCTTC.

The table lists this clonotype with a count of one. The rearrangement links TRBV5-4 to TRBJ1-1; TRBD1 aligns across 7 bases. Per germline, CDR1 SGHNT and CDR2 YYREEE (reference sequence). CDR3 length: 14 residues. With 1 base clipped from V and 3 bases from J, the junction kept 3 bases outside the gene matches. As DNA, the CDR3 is TGTGCCAGCAGCTTGCAGGGGGTCTACACTGAAGCTTTCTTT. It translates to CASSLQGVYTEAFF.

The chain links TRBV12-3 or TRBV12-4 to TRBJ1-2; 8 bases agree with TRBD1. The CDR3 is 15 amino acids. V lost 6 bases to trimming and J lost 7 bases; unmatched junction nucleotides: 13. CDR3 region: CASSEGTGEPGGYTF. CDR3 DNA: TGTGCCAGCAGCGAAGGGACAGGAGAACCTGGTGGCTACACCTTC.

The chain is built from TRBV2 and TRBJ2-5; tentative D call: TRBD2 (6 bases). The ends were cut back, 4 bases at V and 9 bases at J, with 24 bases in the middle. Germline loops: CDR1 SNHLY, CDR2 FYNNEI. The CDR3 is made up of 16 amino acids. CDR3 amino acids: CASSGAYGTANRAQYF. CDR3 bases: TGTGCCAGCAGTGGTGCCTACGGGACTGCGAATAGAGCCCAGTACTTC.

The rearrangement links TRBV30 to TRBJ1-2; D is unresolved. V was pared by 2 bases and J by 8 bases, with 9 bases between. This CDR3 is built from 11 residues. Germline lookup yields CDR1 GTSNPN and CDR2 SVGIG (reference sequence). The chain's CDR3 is CAWSPEQGYTF. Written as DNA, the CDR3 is TGTGCCTGGAGTCCGGAACAGGGCTACACCTTC.

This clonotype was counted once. The CDR3 here is CASSLSRVATEAFF. Here the CDR3 DNA reads TGTGCCAGCAGTTTAAGCAGGGTGGCCACTGAAGCTTTCTTT. This chain connects TRBV27 to TRBJ1-1; D is possibly TRBD1 (5 bases). Germline assignment: CDR1 MNHEY and CDR2 SMNVEV (reference sequence). The V gene lost 2 bases and the J gene lost 4 bases, with 11 bases spanning the gap. This CDR3 region has 14 residues.

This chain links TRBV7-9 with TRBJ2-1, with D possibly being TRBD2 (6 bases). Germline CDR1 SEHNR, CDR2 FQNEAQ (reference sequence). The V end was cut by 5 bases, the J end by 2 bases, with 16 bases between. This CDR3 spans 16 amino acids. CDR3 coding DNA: TGTGCCAGCAGCATTGGACTATTACCCACCTACAATGAGCAGTTCTTC. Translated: CASSIGLLPTYNEQFF.